This T cell receptor beta chain comes out of a study of blood T cell repertoires in COVID-19. Study-wide background: COVID-19 samples, acute and convalescent, were from the United States, Italy and Spain. T cells, B-cell-depleted T cells, or PBMCs provided the cDNA or gDNA that served as material.

Per the authors' pipeline: Amplification of reference gene primers provided the estimated nucleated cell counts. TCRdb's table, derived via immunoSEQ multiplex PCR, lists solely in-frame clones and lacks some. The D gene and trimming were derived from the DNA, and the V and J assignments and clone size from that table. The table shows 45,000 to 70,000 clones, with around 87% occurring only once. This clone came up a few times. Patients from Seattle were sampled longitudinally, starting during active infection. Between the trimmed V and J ends, which lost 2 bases and 8 bases, there was a span of 15 bases. The CDR3 has 14 residues. The germline CDR1 and CDR2 sequences are MNHEY and SVGAGI.

The sequenced sample was peripheral blood. The genes are TRBV6-5 and TRBJ1-2; possibly TRBD1 for D (6 bases). This receptor was taken from a woman older than 75 with COVID-19, enrolled during active disease. CDR3 nucleotides: TGTGCCAGCAGTTACCGTCGGGGGGCAGGGGGCTACACCTTC. Translated: CASSYRRGAGGYTF.